Described below is a single TCR beta chain sequence and its context. V trimming: 1 base; J trimming: 3 bases; junction bases outside the gene matches: 5. The CDR3 is made up of 16 amino acids. From germline, CDR1 is GTSNPN and CDR2 SVGIG (reference sequence). TCRdb's copy holds only in-frame clones and misses some; the assay was immunoSEQ multiplex PCR. The table lists tens of thousands of clones, around 93% of them singletons. The sample originates from a study of technical replicates of blood from a handful of donors. This TCR was sampled from a human donor in good health. Specimen: T cells isolated from PBMCs. The chain carries TRBV30 and TRBJ2-7, with 14 bases identical to TRBD2. CDR3 loop: CAWSDPTSGGVYEQYF. The CDR3 DNA sequence: TGTGCCTGGAGTGACCCGACTAGCGGGGGGGTCTACGAGCAGTACTTC.